This TCR beta chain was retrieved from a study of Ad26.COV2.S vaccination and SARS-CoV-2 variants. Repertoires were generated with immunoSEQ multiplex PCR, while TCRdb's copy carries only in-frame clones and drops some. This table has hundreds of thousands of clones, about four fifths appearing once. Per the germline V gene, CDR1 is SGHNT and CDR2 is YENEEA. V was cut by 3 bases and J by 1 base, with 12 bases left in between. The CDR3 is 15 residues long. Treatment indicated: 15 to 20 received Ad26.COV2.S at low or high dose, single or two shots; about 5 received placebo; per-sample allocation not given. The samples date from day 63 after the first vaccine or placebo injection.

The rearrangement joins TRBV11-3 to TRBJ1-1; D gene ambiguous. The clonotype comes from a person between 18 and 59 years old who received the Ad26.COV2.S COVID-19 vaccine or a placebo. The source was peripheral blood, collected in a trial of Ad26.COV2.S vaccine versus placebo. The chain's CDR3 is CASSFGNRRNTEAFF. In DNA form, the CDR3 reads TGTGCCAGCAGCTTTGGGAACAGAAGGAACACTGAAGCTTTCTTT. Based on the CDR3 plus reference TRBV11-3 and TRBJ1-1, the full variable domain is EAGVVQSPRYKIIEKKQPVAFWCNPISGHNTLYWYLQNLGQGPELLIRYENEEAVDDSQLPKDRFSAERLKGVDSTLKIQPAELGDSAVYLCASSFGNRRNTEAFFGQGTRLTVV.